The entry below gives a single T cell receptor (beta chain) sequence along with its context. No cognate antigen has been identified for it. Per-base qualities were not stored, and no clone one base away is much larger. This sample was included in a study of cytomegalovirus exposure and HLA in healthy donors listed by TCRdb under 2017. Concerning the study at large: According to an earlier analysis of a few hundred of the donors, about 179 million T cells yielded 117 million unique TCR beta sequences and about 300 Gb of sequence data. An early release that covered fewer than 800 HLA-typed donors contained approximately 300 gigabases of sequencing data and tens of millions of unique TCR sequences. Of the roughly 400 genotyped donors, less than 90% were placed in the genetic ancestry cluster associated with self-reported Caucasian donors. The study aimed to test whether signatures of past pathogen exposure could be identified by cataloging public T cell receptors. The T cell repertoires of several hundred subjects were profiled by immunosequencing and related to cytomegalovirus serostatus. A separate validation cohort of roughly 130 different subjects was used in addition to the 666-subject first cohort. The study combined high-throughput TCR immunosequencing, statistical association of individual TCRs with disease status, and machine learning to predict cytomegalovirus infection status. To study patterns of TCR occurrence, a later analysis re-analyzed previously published TCR beta repertoires from around 660 donors and added high-resolution HLA genotyping. Rather than drawing on any new phenotypic data, the later analysis identified candidate immune exposures from TCR beta sequences and the way those sequences occurred across donors. An earlier analysis of approximately 500 of the donors applied high-throughput TCR beta sequencing to assess whether each TCR beta V gene segment acted as functional or pseudogenic. Alongside the repertoire data, information on donor age, sex, ethnicity and CMV serostatus was compiled. A later genetic analysis took genome-wide SNP genotypes for about 60% of the roughly 670 donors and used that subset as a discovery cohort. All discovery cohort repertoires had been generated on a single sequencing platform. HLA typing covered class I and class II loci at four-digit resolution. Typing coverage varied by locus: about 629-640 donors for A, B, C, DRB1 and DQB1; approximately 560 for DQA1; about 570 for DPA1; around 490 for DPB1. Because of strong linkage in the cohort, roughly five DR-DQ haplotypes were treated as single units for association and clustering. On average, roughly 250,000 unique TCR beta nucleotide sequences were sequenced per donor among roughly 430 genotyped donors of the cohort, with around 19% of those sequences being non-productive.

The protocol used for the library was the immunoSEQ multiplex PCR assay. For the multiplex PCR, a mixture combining 60 forward primers for TCR Vbeta segments and 13 reverse primers for TCR Jbeta segments was used. Amplification of the CDR3 region of rearranged TCR beta genes was performed with a multiplex PCR assay on genomic DNA. On the Illumina HiSeq System, the amplified TCR beta libraries were sequenced as 87-base-pair reads. In the authors' own workflow: In a later analysis, some 80 million unique TCR beta chains were counted across the 500 to 700 repertoires, and roughly 10 million of these chains were shared by at least two donors. A nearest-neighbor algorithm error-corrected the raw reads and collapsed the reads into unique sequences, merging closely related sequences to remove PCR and sequencing errors. To assign V, D and J gene segments, CDR3 sequences were aligned to IMGT reference sequences. For a sequence to be retained, a match of at least six nucleotides was required to both a V gene segment and a J gene segment. Rearrangements were called productive when the CDR3 lacked stop codons and stayed in frame with V and J; all others were non-productive. CDR3 was defined by IMGT convention, running from the second conserved V-encoded cysteine to the conserved J-encoded phenylalanine. The earlier analysis of roughly 590 of the donors excluded any sequence lacking an unambiguous match to a single V gene segment. In an earlier analysis of approximately 610 of the donors, V segments were called functional above 56.7% productive rearrangements and were called segregating when the between-donor standard deviation exceeded 5%. A statistical classification framework was developed to diagnose cytomegalovirus status using the catalog of TCR beta chain sequences. In a later analysis, V and J genes were assigned by comparing TCR nucleotide sequences against IMGT/GENE-DB human TR gene sequences. The TCRdist pipeline was used in a later analysis to assign CDR3 sequences and most-parsimonious VDJ recombination scenarios. In a later analysis, every TCR beta chain was defined by the combination of its CDR3 amino acid sequence and its V-gene family, and reads without a unique V-gene family were dropped. In a later analysis, 500 to 700 highly shared, low-generation-probability nucleotide sequences were removed to address suspected cross-contamination and a sequencing artifact. In a later analysis, a clonal expansion index was calculated for each public chain from normalized within-repertoire ranks of inferred template counts. Generation probabilities in a later analysis came from a VDJ recombination model fitted to out-of-frame rearrangements, and those results were checked against IGoR. A later analysis scored TCR-TCR, TCR-HLA and TCR-CMV co-occurrence with hypergeometric tests, applying a repertoire-size bias correction to TCR pairs. False discovery rates were estimated in a later analysis by permuting HLA or CMV assignments 20 times. In a later analysis, co-occurring TCRs were grouped using DBSCAN, with TCRdist sequence similarity added in when clustering inside HLA-allele-positive subsets. Repertoires with fewer than 30,000 or more than 120,000 public chains were left out of co-occurrence clustering, as were five repertoires with anomalous nucleotide sharing. TCRdb's version of the immuneACCESS table is confined to in-frame rearrangements and falls short of the full clone set. An unresolved V gene accounts for under half of the shortfall where checked; the remainder is of unknown origin. D and trimming were read from the DNA, whereas the V and J calls and clone size are those reported in that table. The sample includes roughly 120,000 clones, with 70% to 85% observed a single time. Together, the top ten hold around 6.6% of the sample.

The V end loses 4 bases and the J end loses 2 bases, and a stretch of 8 bases separates them. CDR1 and CDR2 are read off the germline V gene as SGHNT and YENEEA. Its CDR3 holds 13 amino acids, cysteine through phenylalanine. Just the 39-base CDR3 DNA is kept, in frame starting at base 1. The cohort consisted of 666 healthy bone marrow donors. At the time of sampling, all cohort members were nominally healthy, though unrecorded immune exposures were likely present. The donor tested CMV seropositive and was one of the 289 seropositive cohort members. A peripheral blood sample was collected from each donor, and TCR beta sequencing was performed on peripheral blood mononuclear cells. The Qiagen DNeasy Blood Extraction Kit was used to extract genomic DNA from the blood cell samples. Summary of the overall study and its limitations: In the study, around 150 TCR beta chains were listed as associated with cytomegalovirus. Some IMGT-functional V segments, including TRBV6-2 and TRBV6-3, could not be told apart with the 87-base-pair reads, so those segments were excluded. In a later analysis, TCR association rates were found to vary across HLA loci, with the most associated TCRs seen for DRB1 alleles and the fewest for HLA-C alleles. The only immune exposure information available for the cohort was CMV serostatus. A further reported finding was that TCR beta sequences accurately predicted the HLA-A and HLA-B alleles for most subjects in the first cohort. Presence/absence analyses assumed roughly uniform sequencing depth across donors, an assumption that may not hold. The authors suggested that the approach could potentially be extended to other disease states and immunological phenotypes. A later analysis found that most CMV-associated TCR beta chains appeared HLA-restricted, with HLA associations seemingly driven largely by CMV exposure. According to a later analysis, parvovirus B19, influenza, CMV and Epstein-Barr virus appeared linked to several top co-occurrence clusters. In this cohort, only TCR beta chains were sequenced, and detectable features were limited by the absence of alpha or paired-chain data. The earlier analysis of 587 of the donors excluded about 16 rarely observed V segments, including chromosome 9 orphons, because counts were too low. In a later genetic analysis, fewer N-insertions in productive TCRs were reported among donors in an Asian-associated ancestry cluster than the roughly 700-donor mean. In a later analysis, HLA-associated TCR beta chains were found to be more clonally expanded and to have lower generation probabilities than equally common non-associated chains. The classifier was reported to diagnose cytomegalovirus status with high specificity and sensitivity in both the original cohort and the validation cohort. Most TCR sequences were observed very rarely across donors, whereas some public TCRs were present in many individuals. In vitro tests confirmed that three of the cytomegalovirus-associated TCR beta chains recognize cytomegalovirus antigens. A group of highly shared sequence variants was considered likely to be a technical artifact of the sequencing pipeline. Because HLA typing was missing for some donors at each locus, association tests included only the typed subset. Specific HLA alleles were associated with 16,951 TCR beta sequences at a false discovery rate of 0.05 in a later analysis. When HLA alleles, especially DR and DQ, strongly co-occurred, attributing TCR associations to individual alleles was difficult. Correlated functional status among segregating V segments might be attributable to linkage disequilibrium, but an unknown experimental factor could not be ruled out. V-gene and J-gene trimming of TCR beta chains was associated with a missense DCLRE1C variant in a later genetic analysis, and the association was replicated in an independent cohort. Broadly in line with IMGT annotations, most TCR beta V segments showed up in productive rearrangements about 87% or about 30% of the time in an earlier analysis of several hundred of the donors.

Recombination linked TRBV11-3 to TRBJ1-1; a tentative D call is TRBD1 (5 bases match). Sequences were obtained from PBMCs. The origin of this receptor is a man younger than 45 in good health and CMV-seropositive. The CDR3 sequence is CASSSTENTEAFF. The sequence in DNA is TGTGCCAGCAGCTCGACAGAAAACACTGAAGCTTTCTTT.